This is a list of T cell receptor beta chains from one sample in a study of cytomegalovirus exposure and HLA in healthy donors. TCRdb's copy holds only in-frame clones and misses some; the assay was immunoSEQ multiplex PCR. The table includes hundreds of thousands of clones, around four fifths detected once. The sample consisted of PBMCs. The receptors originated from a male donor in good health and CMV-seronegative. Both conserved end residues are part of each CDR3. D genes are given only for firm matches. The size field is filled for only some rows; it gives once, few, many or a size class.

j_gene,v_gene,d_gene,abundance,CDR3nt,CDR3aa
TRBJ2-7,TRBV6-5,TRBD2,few,TGTGCCAGCAGTTATGTGCGGGAGCGGAACGAGCAGTACTTC,CASSYVRERNEQYF
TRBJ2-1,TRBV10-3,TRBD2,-,TGTGCCATCAGTGGCGCGGGAGGGCCCAATGAGCAGTTCTTC,CAISGAGGPNEQFF
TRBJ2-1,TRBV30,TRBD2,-,TGTGCCTGGAGTGTGGGACTAGCGGGAGCTAGTGGTGAGCAGTTCTTC,CAWSVGLAGASGEQFF
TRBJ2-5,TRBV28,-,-,TGTGCCAGCAATTCCCGGGGGGCAGGCGAGACCCAGTACTTC,CASNSRGAGETQYF
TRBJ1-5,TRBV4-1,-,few,TGCGCCAGCAGCCAAGACCGAGCGGGGGGGTGCCCCCAGCATTTT,CASSQDRAGGCPQHF
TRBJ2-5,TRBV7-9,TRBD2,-,TGTGCCAGCAGCGCGGGACTAGCGGGAGGGCGAGAGACCCAGTACTTC,CASSAGLAGGRETQYF
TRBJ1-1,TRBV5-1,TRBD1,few,TGCGCCAGCAGCCTCCCGACAGGGAATCCTGAAGCTTTCTTT,CASSLPTGNPEAFF
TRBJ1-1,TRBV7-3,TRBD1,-,TGTGCCAGCAGCTCCCAGGGGGCCGGCACTGAAGCTTTCTTT,CASSSQGAGTEAFF
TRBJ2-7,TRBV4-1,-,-,TGCGCCAGCAGCCAAGTTTCGGGAGTCTTGTACGAGCAGTACTTC,CASSQVSGVLYEQYF
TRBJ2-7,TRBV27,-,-,TGTGCCAGCAGATCTCTAGCGTCTTACGAGCAGTACTTC,CASRSLASYEQYF
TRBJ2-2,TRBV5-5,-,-,TGTGCCAGCAGCTTGAATTTGAGGAACTCAGTCACCGGGGAGCTGTTTTTT,CASSLNLRNSVTGELFF
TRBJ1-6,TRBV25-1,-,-,TGTGCCAGCAGTGAAGTGGGACAAAGGGCACCCCTCCACTTT,CASSEVGQRAPLHF
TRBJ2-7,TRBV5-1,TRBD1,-,TGCGCCAGCAGCCCTAAGACAGGGATCTCCTACGAGCAGTACTTC,CASSPKTGISYEQYF
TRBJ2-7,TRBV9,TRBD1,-,TGTGCCAGCAGCGTAGAGGGGCAGGGGGCCTGCGAGCAGTACTTC,CASSVEGQGACEQYF
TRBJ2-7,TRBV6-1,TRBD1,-,TGTGCCAGCAGCTCGCCCGGACAGGGGGCAGACGAGCAGTACTTC,CASSSPGQGADEQYF
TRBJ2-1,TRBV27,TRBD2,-,TGTGCCAGCAGTTTAGGGACTAGCGGGAGTGGCGAGCAGTTCTTC,CASSLGTSGSGEQFF
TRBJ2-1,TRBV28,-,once,TGTGCCAGCAGAACTAGCCCCTACAATGAGCAGTTCTTC,CASRTSPYNEQFF
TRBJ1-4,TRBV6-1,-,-,TGTGCCAGCAACCTAGCCCCCGGGGTCAATGAAAAACTGTTTTTT,CASNLAPGVNEKLFF
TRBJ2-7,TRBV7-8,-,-,TGTGCCAGCAGCGTGGGCTATACCTACGAGCAGTACTTC,CASSVGYTYEQYF
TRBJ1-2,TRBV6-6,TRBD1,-,TGTGCCAGCAGTTCACAGGGGGCTGGGGGCTACACCTTC,CASSSQGAGGYTF
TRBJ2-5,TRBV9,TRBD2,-,TGTGCCAGCAGCCCCCGGGGGGGTATAGAGACCCAGTACTTC,CASSPRGGIETQYF
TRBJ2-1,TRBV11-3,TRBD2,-,TGTGCCAGCAGCCCTAGGAGTAGGACTAGCGGGATCAATGAGCAGTTCTTC,CASSPRSRTSGINEQFF
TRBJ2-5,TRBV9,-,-,TGTGCCAGCAGCGTTCACAGGGGACTGTACCAAGAGACCCAGTACTTC,CASSVHRGLYQETQYF
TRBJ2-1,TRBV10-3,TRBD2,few,TGTGCCATTGGACTAGCGGAATACAATGAGCAGTTCTTC,CAIGLAEYNEQFF
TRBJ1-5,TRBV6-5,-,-,TGTGCCAGCAGTAAGGACAATAGCAATCAGCCCCAGCATTTT,CASSKDNSNQPQHF
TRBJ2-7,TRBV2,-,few,TGTGCCAGCAGTAGCGCCGAGCAGTACTTC,CASSSAEQYF
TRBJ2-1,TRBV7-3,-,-,TGTGCCAGCAGTCATGTAGCGGTTCGGGGCTCCTACAATGAGCAGTTCTTC,CASSHVAVRGSYNEQFF
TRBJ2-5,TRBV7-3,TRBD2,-,TGTGCCAGCAGCTTAATTGCGGGAGGAATTCAGGGGACCCAGTACTTC,CASSLIAGGIQGTQYF
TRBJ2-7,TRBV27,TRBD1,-,TGTGCCAGCAGCAATCCCGGGACAGACTACGAGCAGTACTTC,CASSNPGTDYEQYF
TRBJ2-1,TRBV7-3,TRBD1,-,TGTGCCAGCAGCTCAGGGGGCTCAGATGAGCAGTTCTTC,CASSSGGSDEQFF
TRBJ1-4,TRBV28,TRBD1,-,TGTGCCAGCAGTTTATGGGGGAAGGGGGCCATGAATGAAAAACTGTTTTTT,CASSLWGKGAMNEKLFF
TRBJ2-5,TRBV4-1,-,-,TGCGCCAGCAGCCAAGCGCCAGGGTACCAAGAGACCCAGTACTTC,CASSQAPGYQETQYF
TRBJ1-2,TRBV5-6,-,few,TGTGCCAGCAGCTTGACGACATCGAGTGGCTACACCTTC,CASSLTTSSGYTF
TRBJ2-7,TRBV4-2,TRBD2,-,TGTGCCAGCAGCCAATCACTAGCGAACTACGAGCAGTACTTC,CASSQSLANYEQYF
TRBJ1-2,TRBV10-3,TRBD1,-,TGTGCCATCGGGGGACAGGGAGACTATGGCTACACCTTC,CAIGGQGDYGYTF
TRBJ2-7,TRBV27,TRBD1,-,TGTGCCAGCAGTGGTACCGGGACAGGGGGCGCATGGTACGAGCAGTACTTC,CASSGTGTGGAWYEQYF
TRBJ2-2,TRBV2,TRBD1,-,TGTGCCAGCAGTCCACAGGGGGCGAACACCGGGGAGCTGTTTTTT,CASSPQGANTGELFF
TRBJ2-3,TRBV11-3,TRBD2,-,TGTGCCAGCAGCCCAGGGACTAGCGGAAGCACAGATACGCAGTATTTT,CASSPGTSGSTDTQYF
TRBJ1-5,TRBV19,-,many,TGTGCCAGTAGAGAGGGTCCCATCGACCCATCAGTCCAGCATTTT,CASREGPIDPSVQHF
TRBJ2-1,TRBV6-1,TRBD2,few,TGTGCCAGCAGTGAAGTGGAGCGGGGTAGGCATGAGCAGTTCTTC,CASSEVERGRHEQFF
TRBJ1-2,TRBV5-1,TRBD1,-,TGCGCCAGCAGCGGTGGACAGGGTGCCTATGGCTACACCTTC,CASSGGQGAYGYTF
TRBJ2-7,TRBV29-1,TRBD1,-,TGCAGCGTTGAAACCGGGACAGCCAGCTCCTACGAGCAGTACTTC,CSVETGTASSYEQYF
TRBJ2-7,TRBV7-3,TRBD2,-,TGTGCCAGCAGCTTAACTGGGACTACCGAGCAGTACTTC,CASSLTGTTEQYF
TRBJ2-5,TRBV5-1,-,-,TGCGCCAGCAGCGTTGAAGGGGGAACTCCGCTAAGGCAGTACTTC,CASSVEGGTPLRQYF
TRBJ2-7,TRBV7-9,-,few,TGTGCCAGCAGCCCCGGGCCTGTGCAGGGCGAGCAGTACTTC,CASSPGPVQGEQYF
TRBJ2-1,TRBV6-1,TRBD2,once,TGTGCCAGCACCACGGGACTACTAACCAATGAGCAGTTCTTC,CASTTGLLTNEQFF
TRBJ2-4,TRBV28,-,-,TGTGCCAGCAGTCTACAGGGAAATGGCAAAAACATTCAGTACTTC,CASSLQGNGKNIQYF
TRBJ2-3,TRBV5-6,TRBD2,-,TGTGCCAGCAGCCCGGGACTAGCGGCAGATACGCAGTATTTT,CASSPGLAADTQYF
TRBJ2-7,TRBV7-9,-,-,TGTTCCATAGAGGACAGTCTCTACGAGCAGTACTTC,CSIEDSLYEQYF
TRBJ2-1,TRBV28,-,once,TGTGCCAGCAGGGTAGGAGGGGTCGCCTACAATGAGCAGTTCTTC,CASRVGGVAYNEQFF
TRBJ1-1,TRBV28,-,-,TGTGCCAGCAGTTTATCCGGGGGGCGAACTGAAGCTTTCTTT,CASSLSGGRTEAFF
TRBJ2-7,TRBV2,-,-,TGTGCCAGCACCGTCGGGGGCGAGCAGTACTTC,CASTVGGEQYF
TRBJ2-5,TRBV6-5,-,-,TGTGCCAGCAGTTACGAACGGGGGGAGACCCAGTACTTC,CASSYERGETQYF
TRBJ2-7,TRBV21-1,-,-,TGTGCCAGCAGCTCACACCCCTGCCCCCGCAGCTACGAGCAGTACTTC,CASSSHPCPRSYEQYF
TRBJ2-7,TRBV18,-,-,TGTGCCAGCTCACCCCTTGACGGGGAGCAGTACTTC,CASSPLDGEQYF
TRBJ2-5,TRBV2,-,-,TGTGCCAGCAGGTCCCCGCAGGTATCGGCCCTTTACCAAGAGACCCAGTACTTC,CASRSPQVSALYQETQYF
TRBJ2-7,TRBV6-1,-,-,TGTGCCAGCAGTACTCATTTCGAGCAGTACTTC,CASSTHFEQYF
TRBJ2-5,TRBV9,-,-,TGTGCCAGCAGCGTATCTGCGGATCCTCAAGAGACCCAGTACTTC,CASSVSADPQETQYF
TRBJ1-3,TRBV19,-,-,TGTGCCAGTAGTCGAACCTACAGGAGCTCTGGAAACACCATATATTTT,CASSRTYRSSGNTIYF